This T cell receptor (beta chain) is drawn from a study of response to subunit inactivated influenza vaccine. MiXCR, applied by TCRdb to the RT-PCR reads, yields one record per CDR3 protein. The sample holds 610,000 or so distinct CDR3 sequences, about 14% seen once. CDR3 length: 13 residues. Trimming cost V 6 bases and J 1 base, with 9 bases left between them. Looked up from germline, CDR1 is DFQATT and CDR2 is SNEGSKA (reference sequence). Worth noting for this clonotype: The antigen is not known.

Study-wide findings and caveats: With each seasonal influenza vaccination, the authors suggested, few new T cells are recruited.

V gene TRBV20-1 combines with J gene TRBJ2-2; tentative D call: TRBD2 (5 bases). The clonotype comes from a man aged 50 or older who received an inactivated influenza vaccine. This specimen was PBMCs from blood, taken 12 days after vaccination. CDR3 residues: CSALGRNTGELFF. Written as DNA, the CDR3 is TGCAGTGCCTTGGGGAGGAACACCGGGGAGCTGTTTTTT.